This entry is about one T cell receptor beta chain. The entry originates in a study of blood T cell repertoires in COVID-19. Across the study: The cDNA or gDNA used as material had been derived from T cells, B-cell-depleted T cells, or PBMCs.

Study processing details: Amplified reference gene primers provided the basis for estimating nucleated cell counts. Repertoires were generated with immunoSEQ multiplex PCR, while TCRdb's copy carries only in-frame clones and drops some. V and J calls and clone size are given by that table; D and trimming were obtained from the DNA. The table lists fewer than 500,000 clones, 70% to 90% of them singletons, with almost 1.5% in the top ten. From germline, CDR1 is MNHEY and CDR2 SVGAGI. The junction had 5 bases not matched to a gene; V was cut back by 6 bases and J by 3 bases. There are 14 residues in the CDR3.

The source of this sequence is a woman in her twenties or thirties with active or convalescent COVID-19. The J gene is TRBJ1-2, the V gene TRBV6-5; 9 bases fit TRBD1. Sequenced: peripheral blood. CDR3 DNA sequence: TGTGCCAGCAGCATGGACAGGGGTGACTATGGCTACACCTTC. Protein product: CASSMDRGDYGYTF.